A single T cell receptor beta chain is shown here with its context. Its antigen is undetermined. PCR employed 60 Vbeta and 13 Jbeta primers. The assay was immunoSEQ multiplex PCR, and TCRdb's table has in-frame clones only and misses some. The sample records about 96,000 clones, approximately 72% being singletons. The sample belongs to a study of cytomegalovirus exposure and HLA in healthy donors. General study points: In all likelihood, a cluster of highly shared sequence variants was a sequencing artifact. Specificity of a few CMV-associated chains for CMV antigens was verified in vitro. Reports indicated that the classifier achieved high specificity and sensitivity in diagnosing cytomegalovirus status. When analyzed later, a missense DCLRE1C variant was found to be linked to TCR beta V- and J-gene trimming.

The germline gives CDR1 SNHLY, CDR2 FYNNEI. J was trimmed by 9 bases and V by 5 bases; bases with no gene match: 8. This CDR3 has 16 residues. The clonotype originates from a woman in her 70s in good health and CMV-seropositive. The specimen sequenced was PBMCs. This sequence joins TRBV2 and TRBJ2-1; 15 nucleotides align to TRBD2. The CDR3 DNA reads as TGTGCCAGCAGTCTTGGACTAGCGGGGGGGCGCGGTGAGCAGTTCTTC. The encoded protein is CASSLGLAGGRGEQFF.